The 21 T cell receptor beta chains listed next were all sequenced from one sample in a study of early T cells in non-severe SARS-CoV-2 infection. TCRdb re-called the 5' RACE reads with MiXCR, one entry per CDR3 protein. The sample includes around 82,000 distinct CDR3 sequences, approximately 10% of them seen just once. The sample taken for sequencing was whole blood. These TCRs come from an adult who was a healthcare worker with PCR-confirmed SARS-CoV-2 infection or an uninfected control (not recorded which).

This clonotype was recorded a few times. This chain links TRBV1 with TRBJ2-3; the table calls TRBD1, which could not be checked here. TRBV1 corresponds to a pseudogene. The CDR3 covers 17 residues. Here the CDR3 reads CTSSQEEAGGRGDTQYF. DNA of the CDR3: TGCACCAGCAGCCAAGAAGAAGCGGGGGGCAGGGGAGATACGCAGTATTTT.

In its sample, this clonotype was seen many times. The CDR3 protein is CASSPYGSGVGSTYGYTF. The CDR3 nucleotides are TGTGCCAGCTCACCCTACGGATCAGGGGTTGGGAGTACCTATGGCTACACCTTC. The J gene is TRBJ1-2, the V gene TRBV18, with D tentatively TRBD1 (6 bases). Germline CDR1 is KGHSH and CDR2 is LQKENI. V was trimmed by 3 bases and J by 4 bases, leaving 24 bases between them. This CDR3 comprises 18 residues.

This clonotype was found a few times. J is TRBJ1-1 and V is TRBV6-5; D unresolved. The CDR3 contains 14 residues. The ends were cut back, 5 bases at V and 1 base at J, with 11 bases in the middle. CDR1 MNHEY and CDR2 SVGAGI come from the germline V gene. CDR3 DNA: TGTGCCAGCAGTAGGAGGGCCTCGAACACTGAAGCTTTCTTT. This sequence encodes CASSRRASNTEAFF.

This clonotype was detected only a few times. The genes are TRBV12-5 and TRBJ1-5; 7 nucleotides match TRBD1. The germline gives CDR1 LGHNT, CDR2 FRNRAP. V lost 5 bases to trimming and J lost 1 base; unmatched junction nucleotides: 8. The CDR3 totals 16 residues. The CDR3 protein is CASGPASGQSNQPQHF. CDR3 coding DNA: TGTGCTAGTGGTCCAGCCTCGGGACAGAGCAATCAGCCCCAGCATTTT.

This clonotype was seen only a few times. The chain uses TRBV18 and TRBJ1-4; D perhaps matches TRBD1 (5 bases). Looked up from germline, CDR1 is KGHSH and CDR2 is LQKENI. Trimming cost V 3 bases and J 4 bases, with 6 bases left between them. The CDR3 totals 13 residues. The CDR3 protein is CASSPGLNEKLFF. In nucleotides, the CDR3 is TGTGCCAGCTCACCGGGACTTAATGAAAAACTGTTTTTT.

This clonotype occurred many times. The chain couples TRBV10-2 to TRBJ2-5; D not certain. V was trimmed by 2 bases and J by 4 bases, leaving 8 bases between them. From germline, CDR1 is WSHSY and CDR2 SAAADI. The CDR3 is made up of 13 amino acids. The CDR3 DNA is TGCGCCAGCAGTGAGCTAAGCTCAGAGACCCAGTACTTC. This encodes CASSELSSETQYF.

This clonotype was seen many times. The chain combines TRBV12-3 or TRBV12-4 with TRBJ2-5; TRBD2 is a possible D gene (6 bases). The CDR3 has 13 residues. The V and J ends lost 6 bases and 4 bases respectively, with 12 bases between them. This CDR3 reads CASSNNGGETQYF. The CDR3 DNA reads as TGTGCCAGCAGCAATAACGGGGGAGAGACCCAGTACTTC.

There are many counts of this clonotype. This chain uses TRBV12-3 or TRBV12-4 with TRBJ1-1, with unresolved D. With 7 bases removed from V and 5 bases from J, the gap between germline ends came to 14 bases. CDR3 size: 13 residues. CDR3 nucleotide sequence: TGTGCCAGCAAGAGAACGGTAACGACTGAAGCTTTCTTT. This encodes CASKRTVTTEAFF.

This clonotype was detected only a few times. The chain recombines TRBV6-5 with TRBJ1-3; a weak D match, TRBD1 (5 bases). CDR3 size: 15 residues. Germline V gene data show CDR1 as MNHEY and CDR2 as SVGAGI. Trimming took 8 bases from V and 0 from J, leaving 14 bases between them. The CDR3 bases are TGTGCCAGCCACCCTGGGGGGTTCTCTGGAAACACCATATATTTT. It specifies CASHPGGFSGNTIYF.

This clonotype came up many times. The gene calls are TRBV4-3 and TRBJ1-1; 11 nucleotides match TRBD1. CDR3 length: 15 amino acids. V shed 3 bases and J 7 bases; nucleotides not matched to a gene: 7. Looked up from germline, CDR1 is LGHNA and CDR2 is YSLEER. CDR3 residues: CASSQLRGTGGEAFF. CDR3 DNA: TGCGCCAGCAGCCAGTTAAGGGGGACAGGGGGTGAAGCTTTCTTT.

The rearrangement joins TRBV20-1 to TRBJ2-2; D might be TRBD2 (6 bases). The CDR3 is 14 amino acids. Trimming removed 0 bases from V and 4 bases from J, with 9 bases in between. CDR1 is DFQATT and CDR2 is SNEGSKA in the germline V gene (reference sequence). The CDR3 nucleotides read TGCAGTGCTAGAGATGGAGGGAGCACCGGGGAGCTGTTTTTT. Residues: CSARDGGSTGELFF.

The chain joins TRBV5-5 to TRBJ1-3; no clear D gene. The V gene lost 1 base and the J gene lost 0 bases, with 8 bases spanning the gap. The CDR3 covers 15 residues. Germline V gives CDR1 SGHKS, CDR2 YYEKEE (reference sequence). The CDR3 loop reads CASSLTTVSGNTIYF. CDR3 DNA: TGTGCCAGCAGCTTGACAACAGTCTCTGGAAACACCATATATTTT.

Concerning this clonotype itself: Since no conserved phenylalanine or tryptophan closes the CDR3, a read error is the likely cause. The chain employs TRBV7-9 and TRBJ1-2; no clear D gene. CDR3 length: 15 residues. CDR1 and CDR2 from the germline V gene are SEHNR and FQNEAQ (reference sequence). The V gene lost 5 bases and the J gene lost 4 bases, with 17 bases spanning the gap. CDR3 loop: CASSQDTNNLYGYTS. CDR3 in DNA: TGTGCCAGCAGCCAAGACACGAACAATCTCTATGGCTACACCTCC.

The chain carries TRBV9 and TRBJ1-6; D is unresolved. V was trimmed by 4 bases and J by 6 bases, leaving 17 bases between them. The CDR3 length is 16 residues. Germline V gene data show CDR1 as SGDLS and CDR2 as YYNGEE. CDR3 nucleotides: TGTGCCAGCAGCACCAGCTTTGGGCCTTTTAATTCACCCCTCCACTTT. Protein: CASSTSFGPFNSPLHF.

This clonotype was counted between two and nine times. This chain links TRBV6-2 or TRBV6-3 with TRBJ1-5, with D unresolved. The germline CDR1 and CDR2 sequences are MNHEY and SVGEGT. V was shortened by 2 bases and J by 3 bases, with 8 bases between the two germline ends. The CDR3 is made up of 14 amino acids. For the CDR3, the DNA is TGTGCCAGCAGTTACGTGAGGGCCAATCAGCCCCAGCATTTT. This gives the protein CASSYVRANQPQHF.

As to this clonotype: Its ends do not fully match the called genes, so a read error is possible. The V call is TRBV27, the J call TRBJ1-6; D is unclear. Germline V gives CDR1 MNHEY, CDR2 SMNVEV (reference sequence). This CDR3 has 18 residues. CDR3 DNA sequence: TGTGCCAGCAGCTCCGGTGAGGCTCCTAGCTCCTATAGTTCACCCCTCCACTTT. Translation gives CASSSGEAPSSYSSPLHF.

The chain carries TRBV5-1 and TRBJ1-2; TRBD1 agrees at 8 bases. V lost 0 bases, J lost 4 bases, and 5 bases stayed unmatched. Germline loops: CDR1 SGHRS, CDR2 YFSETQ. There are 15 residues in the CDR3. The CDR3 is CASSLADRGGYGYTF. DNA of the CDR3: TGCGCCAGCAGCTTGGCCGACAGGGGTGGCTATGGCTACACCTTC.

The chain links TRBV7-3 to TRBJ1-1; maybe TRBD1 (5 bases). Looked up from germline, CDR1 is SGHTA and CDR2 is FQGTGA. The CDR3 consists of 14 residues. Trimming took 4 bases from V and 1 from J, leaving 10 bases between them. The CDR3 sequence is CASSSEGENTEAFF. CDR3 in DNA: TGTGCCAGCAGCTCAGAAGGGGAGAACACTGAAGCTTTCTTT. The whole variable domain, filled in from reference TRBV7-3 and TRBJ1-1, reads GAGVSQTPSNKVTEKGKYVELRCDPISGHTALYWYRQSLGQGPEFLIYFQGTGAADDSGLPNDRFFAVRPEGSVSTLKIQRTERGDSAVYLCASSSEGENTEAFFGQGTRLTVV.

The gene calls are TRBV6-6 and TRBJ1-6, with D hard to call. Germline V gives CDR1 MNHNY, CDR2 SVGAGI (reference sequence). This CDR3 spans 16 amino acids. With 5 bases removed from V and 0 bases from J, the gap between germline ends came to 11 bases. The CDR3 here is CASSDPSRSYNSPLHF. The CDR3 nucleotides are TGTGCCAGCAGTGACCCTTCGCGCTCCTATAATTCACCCCTCCACTTT.

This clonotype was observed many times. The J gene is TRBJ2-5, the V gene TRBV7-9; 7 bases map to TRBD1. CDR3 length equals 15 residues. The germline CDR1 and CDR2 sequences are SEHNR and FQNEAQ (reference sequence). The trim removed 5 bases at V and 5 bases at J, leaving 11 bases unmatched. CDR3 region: CASSPAGTERETQYF. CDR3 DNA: TGTGCCAGCAGCCCGGCCGGGACAGAGCGGGAGACCCAGTACTTC.

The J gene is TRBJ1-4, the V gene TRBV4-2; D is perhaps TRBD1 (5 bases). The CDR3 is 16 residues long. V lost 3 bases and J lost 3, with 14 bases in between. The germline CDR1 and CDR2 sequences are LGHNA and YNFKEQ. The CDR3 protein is CASSQGVSGPNEKLFF. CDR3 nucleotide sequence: TGTGCCAGCAGCCAGGGGGTATCGGGGCCTAATGAAAAACTGTTTTTT.